This T cell receptor beta chain was identified in a study of blood T cell repertoires in COVID-19. As for the study in general: Acute and convalescent COVID-19 specimens originated in the United States, Italy and Spain. The analysed material was cDNA or gDNA that came from T cells, B-cell-depleted T cells, or PBMCs.

Original processing methods: Amplifying reference gene primers gave estimates of nucleated cell counts. Assay: immunoSEQ multiplex PCR; the TCRdb copy retains only in-frame clones and omits some. That table gives V, J and clone size, and the DNA gave D and trimming. Here the sample spans around 250,000 clones, about nine tenths being singletons. The CDR3 contains 16 residues. Trimming at V came to 0 bases and at J to 3 bases, leaving 6 bases not matched to a gene. Per the germline V gene, CDR1 is SGHTA and CDR2 is FQGTGA. The receptor comes from a middle-aged woman who had recovered from COVID-19. V and J are TRBV7-3 and TRBJ2-3; 7 bases are a match to TRBD1. Sequencing was done on a sample of peripheral blood. This CDR3 reads CASSLTVDRATDTQYF. In nucleotides, the CDR3 is TGTGCCAGCAGCTTAACGGTAGACAGGGCGACAGATACGCAGTATTTT.